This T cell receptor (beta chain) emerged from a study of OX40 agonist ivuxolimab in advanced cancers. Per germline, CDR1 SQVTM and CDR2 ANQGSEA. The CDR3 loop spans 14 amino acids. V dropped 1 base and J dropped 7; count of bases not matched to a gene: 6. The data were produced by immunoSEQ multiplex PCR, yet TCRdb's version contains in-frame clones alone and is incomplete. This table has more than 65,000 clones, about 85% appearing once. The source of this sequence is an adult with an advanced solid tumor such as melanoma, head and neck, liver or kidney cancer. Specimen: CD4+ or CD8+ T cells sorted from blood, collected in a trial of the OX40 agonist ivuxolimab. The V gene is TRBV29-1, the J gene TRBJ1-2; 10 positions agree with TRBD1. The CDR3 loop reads CSVEGDRGISGYTF. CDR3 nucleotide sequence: TGCAGCGTTGAAGGGGACAGGGGAATCAGTGGCTACACCTTC.